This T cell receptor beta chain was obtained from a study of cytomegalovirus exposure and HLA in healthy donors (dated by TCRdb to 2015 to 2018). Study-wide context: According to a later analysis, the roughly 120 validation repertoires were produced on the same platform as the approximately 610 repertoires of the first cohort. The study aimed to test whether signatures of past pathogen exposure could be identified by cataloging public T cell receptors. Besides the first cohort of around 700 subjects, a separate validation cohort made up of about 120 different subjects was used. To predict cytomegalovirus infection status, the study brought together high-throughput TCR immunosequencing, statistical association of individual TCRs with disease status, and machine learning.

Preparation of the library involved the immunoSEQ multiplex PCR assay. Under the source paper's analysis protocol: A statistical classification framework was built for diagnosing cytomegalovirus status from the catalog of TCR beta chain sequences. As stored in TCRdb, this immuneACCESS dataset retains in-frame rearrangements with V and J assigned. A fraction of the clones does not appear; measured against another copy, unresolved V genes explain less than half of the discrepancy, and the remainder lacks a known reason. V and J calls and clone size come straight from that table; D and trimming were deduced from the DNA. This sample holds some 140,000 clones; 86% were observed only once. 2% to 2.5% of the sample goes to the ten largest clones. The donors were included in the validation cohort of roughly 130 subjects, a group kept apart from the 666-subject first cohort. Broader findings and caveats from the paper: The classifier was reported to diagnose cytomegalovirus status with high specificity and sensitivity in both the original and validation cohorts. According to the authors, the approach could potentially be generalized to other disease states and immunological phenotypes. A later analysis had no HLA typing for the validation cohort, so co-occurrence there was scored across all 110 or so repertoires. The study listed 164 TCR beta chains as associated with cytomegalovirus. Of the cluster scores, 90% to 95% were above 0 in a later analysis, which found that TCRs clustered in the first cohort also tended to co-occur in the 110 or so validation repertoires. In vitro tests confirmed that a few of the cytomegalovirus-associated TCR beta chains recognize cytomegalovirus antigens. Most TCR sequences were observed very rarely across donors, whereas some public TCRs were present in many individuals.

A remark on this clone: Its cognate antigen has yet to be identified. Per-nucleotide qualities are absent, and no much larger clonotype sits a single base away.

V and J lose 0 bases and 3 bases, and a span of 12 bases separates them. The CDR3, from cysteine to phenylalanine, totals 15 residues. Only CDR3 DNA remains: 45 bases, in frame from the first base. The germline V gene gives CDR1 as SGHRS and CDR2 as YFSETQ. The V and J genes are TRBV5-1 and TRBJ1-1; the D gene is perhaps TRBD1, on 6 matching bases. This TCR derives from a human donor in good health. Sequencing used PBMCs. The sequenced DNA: TGCGCCAGCAGCTTGGAGAGGGCAGGGGACACTGAAGCTTTCTTT. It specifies CASSLERAGDTEAFF.